Following are 30 T cell receptor beta chains from one sample sequenced in a study of post-analysis software for immune sequencing data. Study findings and constraints: Five TRBV segments, including TRBV5-6, TRBV5-1 and TRBV20-1, were more frequent in patients than controls.

These TCRs are of unknown antigen specificity. Prepared libraries of TCR beta cDNA carried unique molecular identifiers. TCRdb re-called the PCR reads with MiXCR, one entry per CDR3 protein. Here the sample spans 350,000 to 500,000 distinct CDR3 sequences, about 40% being singletons. The sample consisted of blood. Receptors originate from a girl aged 2-10 years with multiple sclerosis.

This sequence joins TRBV20-1 and TRBJ2-2; D remains ambiguous. The CDR3 has 16 residues. Per germline, CDR1 DFQATT and CDR2 SNEGSKA (reference sequence). V was trimmed by 3 bases and J by 4 bases, leaving 18 bases between them. This CDR3 reads CSARAAGVSGTGELFF. In DNA, the CDR3 is TGCAGTGCTAGGGCGGCCGGTGTATCGGGCACCGGGGAGCTGTTTTTT.

This clonotype turned up a few times. The chain has TRBV29-1 and TRBJ1-1; D unresolved. CDR3 length: 13 residues. CDR1 and CDR2 from the germline V gene are SQVTM and ANQGSEA. Trimming left V 6 bases short and J 4 bases short, with 15 bases between. The CDR3 protein is CSVFSRVFTEAFF. The CDR3 region has the DNA TGCAGCGTCTTTTCCCGAGTGTTCACTGAAGCTTTCTTT.

As to this clonotype: It may be a read error: a sequence one base away is much more abundant. The chain joins TRBV20-1 to TRBJ2-5, with 10 bases lining up with TRBD2. Per germline, CDR1 DFQATT and CDR2 SNEGSKA (reference sequence). Trimming cost V 6 bases and J 7 bases; bases outside gene matches: 11. The CDR3 spans 14 residues. The DNA for the CDR3 is TGCAGTGCCAAACGGGCTAGCGGGAGTGCGACCCAGTACTTC. Its protein is CSAKRASGSATQYF.

Only a few counts were recorded for this clonotype. The rearrangement links TRBV4-3 to TRBJ2-2, with a tentative D call TRBD2 (5 bases). Trimming pared 0 bases from V and 6 bases from J, leaving 11 bases between. The length of the CDR3 is 15 residues. Germline CDR1 and CDR2: LGHNA and YSLEER. This CDR3 is CASSQDASIPGELFF. In DNA form, the CDR3 reads TGCGCCAGCAGCCAAGATGCTAGCATTCCCGGGGAGCTGTTTTTT.

This clonotype was counted a few times. This chain uses TRBV7-9 with TRBJ2-7, with 10 bases that match TRBD1. The CDR3 runs 13 residues. CDR1 SEHNR and CDR2 FQNEAQ come from the germline V gene (reference sequence). The V and J ends lost 8 bases and 6 bases, in that order; junction bases with no gene match: 7. CDR3 sequence: CASLATGGSEQYF. CDR3 sequence (DNA): TGTGCCAGCCTTGCGACAGGGGGCTCCGAGCAGTACTTC.

This clonotype has more than one count but fewer than ten. This chain joins TRBV9 and TRBJ2-5; the D is unclear. Germline CDR1 and CDR2: SGDLS and YYNGEE. The CDR3 covers 12 residues. Trimming cost V 4 bases and J 5 bases, with 9 bases left between them. The CDR3, as DNA: TGTGCCAGCAGCTCCCACCGGGAGACCCAGTACTTC. The encoded protein is CASSSHRETQYF.

As for this clonotype: The junction departs from the called germline gene at one end, perhaps through a read error. This chain uses TRBV4-1 with TRBJ2-1; D is uncertain. Germline CDR1 and CDR2: MGHRA and YSYEKL. This CDR3 has 16 residues. The CDR3 nucleotides are TGCGCCAGCAGAGAAGGACCATCGAGCTCCTACAATGGGCAGTTCTTC. Translation gives CASREGPSSSYNGQFF.

This clonotype was counted a few times. The genes are TRBV11-2 and TRBJ2-7; 9 bases align to TRBD1. CDR3 size: 15 residues. The germline V gene has CDR1 SGHAT and CDR2 FQNNGV. V lost 2 bases and J lost 4; bases outside the gene matches: 6. The CDR3 is CASSLTPGTGYEQYF. CDR3 in DNA: TGTGCCAGCAGCTTAACCCCCGGGACAGGGTACGAGCAGTACTTC.

The chain joins TRBV28 to TRBJ2-1; no firm D call. The CDR3 is made up of 15 amino acids. Germline assignment: CDR1 MDHEN and CDR2 SYDVKM. The ends were cut back, 1 base at V and 12 bases at J, with 19 bases in the middle. In nucleotides, the CDR3 is TGTGCCAGCAGTTTATTGGAGTTCCGAGCCCCTCGGCAGTTCTTC. It translates to CASSLLEFRAPRQFF.

J is TRBJ2-7 and V is TRBV7-9; D is unclear. CDR1 is SEHNR and CDR2 is FQNEAQ in the germline V gene (reference sequence). The length of the CDR3 is 12 residues. Trimming pared 5 bases from V and 6 bases from J, leaving 11 bases between. CDR3 residues: CASSAVHVEQYF. CDR3 in DNA: TGTGCCAGCAGCGCAGTACACGTCGAGCAGTACTTC.

V is TRBV20-1 and J is TRBJ1-2; 7 bases are shared with TRBD1. Germline CDR1 is DFQATT and CDR2 is SNEGSKA (reference sequence). Losses at the gene ends were 5 bases for V and 2 bases for J; bases not matched to a gene: 5. CDR3 size: 13 residues. CDR3 amino acids: CSAPETGNYGYTF. CDR3 DNA: TGCAGTGCTCCGGAGACAGGGAACTATGGCTACACCTTC.

The genes are TRBV27 and TRBJ1-1, with TRBD1 identical over 10 bases. Per germline, CDR1 MNHEY and CDR2 SMNVEV (reference sequence). With V trimmed by 0 bases and J by 5 bases, 6 bases remained unmatched. This CDR3 comprises 16 residues. The CDR3 bases are TGTGCCAGCAGTTTATCGCGGACAGGGGGAGGAACTGAAGCTTTCTTT. Protein product: CASSLSRTGGGTEAFF.

The chain couples TRBV20-1 to TRBJ2-1; D remains unclear. The CDR3 has 14 residues. Germline CDR1 and CDR2: DFQATT and SNEGSKA (reference sequence). The V end was cut by 5 bases, the J end by 6 bases, with 17 bases between. The CDR3 reads CSAPLGTHSNEQFF. CDR3 DNA: TGCAGTGCTCCCCTAGGTACCCATAGCAATGAGCAGTTCTTC.

This chain joins TRBV29-1 and TRBJ2-4; 10 positions agree with TRBD1. The J call may be incorrect, as the DNA end agrees better with TRBJ2-7. From germline, CDR1 is SQVTM and CDR2 ANQGSEA. There are 15 residues in the CDR3. The CDR3 reads CSVVPTGQGFYEQYF. The CDR3 DNA is TGCAGCGTTGTCCCCACGGGACAGGGGTTTTACGAGCAGTACTTC.

This rearrangement joins TRBV12-3 or TRBV12-4 to TRBJ1-4; D call uncertain. Trimming pared 1 base from V and 10 bases from J, leaving 4 bases between. The CDR3 sequence is 11 residues long. The CDR3 sequence: CASSLGGKLFF. The CDR3 DNA reads as TGTGCCAGCAGTTTAGGAGGAAAACTGTTTTTT.

Remarks on this clonotype: A much larger clonotype is one base distant, so this may be a read error. Because the CDR3 is missing its conserved closing phenylalanine or tryptophan, this is likely a read error. V usage is TRBV7-3 and J usage is TRBJ2-6; possibly TRBD1 or TRBD2 for D (5 bases each). The germline V gene has CDR1 SGHTA and CDR2 FQGTGA. With 3 bases removed from V and 0 bases from J, the gap between germline ends came to 12 bases. The CDR3 is 17 residues long. The CDR3 protein is CASSFGGTSSGANVLTL. CDR3 coding DNA: TGTGCCAGCAGCTTTGGGGGAACTAGCTCTGGGGCCAACGTCCTGACTCTC.

This clonotype was counted a few times. The chain employs TRBV12-3 or TRBV12-4 and TRBJ1-2, with 9 bases lining up with TRBD1. The ends lost 1 base at V and 2 bases at J; junction bases unmatched: 8. The CDR3 totals 17 residues. The CDR3 DNA sequence: TGTGCCAGCAGTTTAGGCCCGGGACAGGGCACCAACTATGGCTACACCTTC. Translating it yields CASSLGPGQGTNYGYTF.

Only a few counts were recorded for this clonotype. The V call is TRBV6-5, the J call TRBJ2-4, with D possibly matching TRBD2 (5 bases). The DNA end is a closer match to TRBJ2-7, so the J assignment may be wrong. Germline V gene sequence: CDR1 MNHEY, CDR2 SVGAGI. CDR3 size: 11 residues. As DNA, the CDR3 is TGTGCCACAGTACGGGGAAACGAGCAGTACTTC. Translating gives CATVRGNEQYF.

This clonotype was recorded a few times. It may be a read error: a sequence one base away is much more abundant. The rearrangement links TRBV20-1 to TRBJ2-1; perhaps TRBD1 as D (6 bases). Per the germline V gene, CDR1 is DFQATT and CDR2 is SNEGSKA (reference sequence). This CDR3 spans 14 amino acids. The CDR3 sequence: CSARGDIAYDEQFF. CDR3 DNA: TGCAGTGCTAGAGGGGACATAGCCTACGATGAGCAGTTCTTC.

The rearrangement uses TRBV7-2 and TRBJ1-2; D is unresolved. Trimming stripped 2 bases from V and 0 bases from J, with 13 bases between. The germline V gene encodes CDR1 SGHTA and CDR2 FQGNSA. This CDR3 is 16 amino acids long. The CDR3 loop reads CASSLRVQRANYGYTF. CDR3 sequence (DNA): TGTGCCAGCAGCTTAAGGGTCCAAAGAGCTAACTATGGCTACACCTTC.

This clonotype showed up just a few times. The chain uses TRBV10-3 and TRBJ2-5; D gene unclear. The CDR3 is made up of 13 amino acids. CDR1 and CDR2 from the germline V gene are ENHRY and SYGVKD. The V end was cut by 7 bases, the J end by 2 bases, with 11 bases between. The CDR3 DNA is TGTGCCATCACCAAGACGGAGCAAGAGACCCAGTACTTC. This encodes CAITKTEQETQYF.

The chain combines TRBV28 with TRBJ2-1; 7 bases agree with TRBD2. V was pared by 7 bases and J by 3 bases, with 15 bases of the junction left unmatched. Germline loops: CDR1 MDHEN, CDR2 SYDVKM. The CDR3 loop spans 17 amino acids. Here the CDR3 reads CASTRAGALSSYNEQFF. The CDR3 nucleotides are TGTGCCAGCACTCGGGCGGGAGCCTTGAGTAGCTACAATGAGCAGTTCTTC. Based on the CDR3 plus reference TRBV28 and TRBJ2-1, the full variable domain is DVKVTQSSRYLVKRTGEKVFLECVQDMDHENMFWYRQDPGLGLRLIYFSYDVKMKEKGDIPEGYSVSREKKERFSLILESASTNQTSMYLCASTRAGALSSYNEQFFGPGTRLTVL.

The rearrangement links TRBV5-1 to TRBJ2-5, with 7 nucleotides matching TRBD1. This CDR3 comprises 15 residues. Looked up from germline, CDR1 is SGHRS and CDR2 is YFSETQ. V dropped 3 bases and J dropped 2; count of bases not matched to a gene: 7. The CDR3 region is CASSSTGNHQETQYF. The CDR3 region has the DNA TGCGCCAGCAGCTCGACAGGGAACCATCAAGAGACCCAGTACTTC.

This sequence joins TRBV11-2 and TRBJ2-1; TRBD2 matches at 9 bases. This CDR3 has 22 amino acids. Germline CDR1 is SGHAT and CDR2 is FQNNGV. The V gene end was trimmed by 3 bases and the J gene end by 7 bases; junction bases not matched to a gene: 28. The CDR3 DNA reads TGTGCCAGCAGCTTCCCAACGCCGCTTGTCTTTCTGGCGGGAGGGCCGGGTAATGAGCAGTTCTTC. It yields the protein CASSFPTPLVFLAGGPGNEQFF.

The chain couples TRBV9 to TRBJ2-7; a possible D gene is TRBD1 (5 bases). Looked up from germline, CDR1 is SGDLS and CDR2 is YYNGEE. The CDR3 has 14 amino acids. V lost 2 bases and J lost 1, with 10 bases in between. The CDR3 loop reads CASSVWGGSYEQYF. The CDR3 DNA sequence: TGTGCCAGCAGCGTGTGGGGCGGATCCTACGAGCAGTACTTC.

The chain is built from TRBV27 and TRBJ2-5, with 8 bases identical to TRBD1. The DNA end favors TRBJ2-7, so the J call may be wrong. Per germline, CDR1 MNHEY and CDR2 SMNVEV (reference sequence). There are 15 residues in the CDR3. The CDR3 is CASSLSQGARNEQYF. In nucleotides, the CDR3 is TGTGCCAGCAGTTTATCCCAGGGGGCGCGCAACGAGCAGTACTTC.

This chain uses TRBV6-5 with TRBJ2-1; the D is unclear. Germline assignment: CDR1 MNHEY and CDR2 SVGAGI. The length of the CDR3 is 16 residues. The V end was cut by 0 bases, the J end by 6 bases, with 15 bases between. The CDR3 loop is CASSYSISPPANEQFF. For the CDR3, the DNA is TGTGCCAGCAGTTACTCGATATCGCCCCCGGCCAATGAGCAGTTCTTC.

J is TRBJ1-4 and V is TRBV5-6; D ambiguous. Trimming stripped 1 base from V and 8 bases from J, with 12 bases between. The CDR3 spans 14 residues. Germline loops: CDR1 SGHDT, CDR2 YYEEEE. DNA of the CDR3: TGTGCCAGCAGCTTGAAGGGTATAGAGGAAAAACTGTTTTTT. As protein: CASSLKGIEEKLFF.

The chain links TRBV7-2 to TRBJ2-5; maybe TRBD2 (6 bases). The last part of the DNA fits TRBJ2-7 better; the J call may be wrong. The CDR3 has 15 residues. Looked up from germline, CDR1 is SGHTA and CDR2 is FQGNSA. The CDR3 spells CASTRGSGTPYEQYF. In DNA form, the CDR3 reads TGTGCCAGCACCCGTGGTAGCGGTACGCCCTACGAGCAGTACTTC.

This clonotype was observed a few times. This chain links TRBV29-1 with TRBJ2-1; 7 nucleotides match TRBD1. V was clipped by 6 bases and J by 5 bases; unmatched bases: 7. The CDR3 consists of 13 residues. The V gene's germline CDR1 is SQVTM and CDR2 ANQGSEA. In DNA, the CDR3 is TGCAGCGTACGTAAAGGGGGCCACAATGAGCAGTTCTTC. This encodes CSVRKGGHNEQFF.